The text below deals with one T cell receptor (beta chain). The target antigen is unknown. This sample is drawn from a study of T cell repertoires in cytomegalovirus infection. TCRdb used MiXCR to reprocess the reads, holding one entry per CDR3 protein. The data show about 400,000 distinct CDR3 sequences, about 32% seen once. The sequencing used cultured PBMCs, collected from culture after CMV antigen stimulation. This TCR came from a human donor in good health (CMV status not recorded). Some clones in this sample may be carry-over from other donors' samples.

CDR3 sequence: CASKGLSSGANVLTF. For the CDR3, the DNA is TGTGCCAGTAAGGGCTTAAGCTCTGGGGCCAACGTCCTGACTTTC. The gene calls are TRBV19 and TRBJ2-6, with D unresolved. The CDR3 is 15 amino acids. V lost 7 bases to trimming and J lost 0 bases, with 10 bases between them. Germline V gene data show CDR1 as LNHDA and CDR2 as SQIVND (reference sequence).